This T cell receptor beta chain originates from a study of shared clonotypes between healthy human individuals. Study context: A donor's plate count was three for CD4 naive and three for CD4 memory; CD8 naive had two and CD8 memory one.

The naive CD8 population came from CD45RO-negative cells selected for CCR7, without terminally differentiated effector memory CD45RA+ cells. All donors qualified as healthy HIV-negative adults and had experienced no recent acute infections or vaccinations. Data came from immunoSEQ multiplex PCR; TCRdb stores just in-frame clones and leaves some out. The sample has about 2 million clones, approximately 95% seen once. The germline V gene has CDR1 MNHEY and CDR2 SMNVEV (reference sequence). The CDR3 sequence is 13 residues long. The V gene lost 3 bases and the J gene lost 3 bases, with 8 bases spanning the gap.

This sequence was found in a man between 18 and 35 years old in good health. The J gene is TRBJ1-1, the V gene TRBV27; the D gene is possibly TRBD1 (6 bases). The material sequenced was naive CD8+ T cells sorted from blood. The CDR3, as DNA: TGTGCCAGCAGTTTCGGGGGGCACACTGAAGCTTTCTTT. Its protein is CASSFGGHTEAFF.